Listed below are T cell receptor beta chains from one sample, sequenced in a study of cytotoxic CD8 clonotypes in ibrutinib-treated CLL. Using immunoSEQ multiplex PCR, the repertoire was profiled, and TCRdb retains in-frame clones only, with some absent. The sample consists of tens of thousands of clones, approximately 51% of them appearing once. This specimen was PBMCs, taken before ibrutinib treatment. The receptors were sampled from a human donor with chronic lymphocytic leukemia. The CDR3 runs from the conserved cysteine through the conserved F or W. The D gene is left open where the match is weak. Clone size is given for some rows only: seen once, a few or many times, or a class if the clone is expanded.

few TRBD1 TRBJ1-6 TRBV18 CASSPPDRGSVYNSPLHF TGTGCCAGCTCACCCCCAGACAGGGGGTCCGTTTATAATTCACCCCTCCACTTT
few - TRBJ1-1 TRBV19 CASSTRGATEAFF TGTGCCAGTAGTACCAGGGGAGCCACTGAAGCTTTCTTT
- - TRBJ1-5 TRBV4-1 CASSQRTGKGVSNQPQHF TGCGCCAGCAGCCAACGGACCGGCAAGGGGGTAAGCAATCAGCCCCAGCATTTT
- - TRBJ1-3 TRBV10-2 CASSPGRVSGNTIYF TGCGCCAGCAGTCCAGGGAGGGTCTCTGGAAACACCATATATTTT
- - TRBJ2-1 TRBV27 CASSFWVPSMGERRNEQFF TGTGCCAGCAGTTTCTGGGTGCCCTCTATGGGGGAACGTCGGAATGAGCAGTTCTTC
few TRBD1 TRBJ1-2 TRBV4-2 CASSQDTGQITDYTF TGTGCCAGCAGCCAAGATACGGGACAGATTACAGACTACACCTTC
few - TRBJ1-6 TRBV5-1 CASSLVGGRAHSPLHF TGCGCCAGCAGCTTGGTTGGTGGCCGCGCCCATTCACCCCTCCACTTT
- - TRBJ2-3 TRBV29-1 CSGNTGSSDTQYF TGCAGCGGGAATACCGGGAGTTCCGATACGCAGTATTTT
- TRBD1 TRBJ2-1 TRBV7-2 CASSRTGVSYNEQFF TGTGCCAGCAGTCGTACAGGGGTTTCCTACAATGAGCAGTTCTTC
few - TRBJ1-5 TRBV6-1 CASSWTLGPNQPQHF TGTGCCAGCAGTTGGACTCTGGGCCCCAATCAGCCCCAGCATTTT
- - TRBJ1-2 TRBV13 CASSPRTEIYGYTF TGTGCCAGCAGCCCCCGGACAGAAATCTATGGCTACACCTTC
- TRBD1 TRBJ1-5 TRBV28 CASSLFGQGAHSNQPQHF TGTGCCAGCAGTTTATTTGGACAGGGGGCCCATAGCAATCAGCCCCAGCATTTT
- TRBD1 TRBJ1-2 TRBV15 CATSRAGTVYGYTF TGTGCCACCAGCAGAGCCGGGACAGTCTATGGCTACACCTTC
few - TRBJ1-1 TRBV10-1 CASSDGRGTEAFF TGCGCCAGCAGTGACGGCAGGGGCACTGAAGCTTTCTTT
- TRBD2 TRBJ2-3 TRBV29-1 CSVGTSGVDTQYF TGCAGCGTCGGGACTAGCGGGGTGGATACGCAGTATTTT
- TRBD1 TRBJ1-1 TRBV2 CASIPRQGLVLAFF TGTGCCAGCATTCCAAGACAGGGGTTGGTTTTAGCTTTCTTT
once - TRBJ1-6 TRBV7-9 CASSLERDSPLHF TGTGCCAGCAGCTTAGAGAGGGATTCACCCCTCCACTTT
few - TRBJ1-5 TRBV28 CASNSQVDQPQHF TGTGCCAGCAATAGCCAGGTTGATCAGCCCCAGCATTTT
- - TRBJ1-6 TRBV27 CASGARGNDSPLHF TGTGCCAGCGGTGCCCGGGGGAACGATTCACCCCTCCACTTT
- - TRBJ1-1 TRBV6-1 CASSEWDAKAFF TGTGCCAGCAGTGAATGGGATGCTAAAGCTTTCTTT
few - TRBJ2-7 TRBV11-1 CASSLRRWSYEQYF TGTGCCAGCAGCTTACGCAGGTGGAGCTACGAGCAGTACTTC
- - TRBJ1-5 TRBV18 CASSPIESEPQHF TGTGCCAGCTCACCGATCGAGAGCGAGCCCCAGCATTTT
- TRBD1 TRBJ1-3 TRBV4-1 CASSRTTGEPGNTIYF TGCGCCAGCAGCCGAACCACAGGGGAACCTGGAAACACCATATATTTT
once - TRBJ1-3 TRBV19 CASSIDLGTWHGNTIYF TGTGCCAGTAGTATAGATCTCGGCACTTGGCACGGAAACACCATATATTTT
- TRBD2 TRBJ2-7 TRBV27 CASRWTSGGYEQYF TGTGCCAGCAGATGGACTAGCGGGGGTTACGAGCAGTACTTC
- - TRBJ2-7 TRBV5-1 CASSFGYEQYF TGCGCCAGCAGCTTCGGCTACGAGCAGTACTTC
- TRBD1 TRBJ2-7 TRBV5-5 CASSLGQGAYEQYF TGTGCCAGCAGCCTCGGACAGGGTGCCTACGAGCAGTACTTC
few TRBD2 TRBJ2-5 TRBV28 CASSSRGGAVSETQYF TGTGCCAGCAGTTCTCGCGGGGGGGCGGTTTCGGAGACCCAGTACTTC
few - TRBJ1-3 TRBV14 CASSQQQGPSGNTIYF TGTGCCAGCAGCCAACAACAGGGCCCCTCTGGAAACACCATATATTTT
- TRBD1 TRBJ2-2 TRBV19 CASSTGTGDTGELFF TGTGCCAGTAGTACAGGGACAGGGGACACCGGGGAGCTGTTTTTT
- TRBD2 TRBJ2-7 TRBV6-5 CASSYGLAGAEQYF TGTGCCAGCAGTTACGGACTAGCGGGGGCCGAGCAGTACTTC
- TRBD1 TRBJ1-6 TRBV14 CASSQIQGQANSPLHF TGTGCCAGCAGCCAAATTCAAGGACAGGCCAATTCACCCCTCCACTTT
- - TRBJ1-1 TRBV19 CASSPPLGRAEAFF TGTGCCAGTAGTCCCCCCCTGGGCAGGGCCGAAGCTTTCTTT
many - TRBJ2-5 TRBV5-1 CASSLGVTQETQYF TGCGCCAGCAGCTTGGGGGTCACCCAAGAGACCCAGTACTTC
- - TRBJ2-7 TRBV11-2 CASSPNNEQYF TGTGCCAGCAGCCCCAATAACGAGCAGTACTTC